The 25 T cell receptor beta chains below all came from one sample that was sequenced in a study of shared clonotypes between healthy human individuals. The protocol was immunoSEQ multiplex PCR, while the TCRdb copy is restricted to in-frame clones and leaves out a portion. Here the sample spans 2,500,000 or so clones, less than 95% being singletons. The sample consisted of naive CD4+ T cells from PBMCs. Subset here: CD45RA+ positively selected. These receptor sequences come from a man aged 18 to 29 in good health. Some clones in this sample may be carry-over from other donors' samples.

V is TRBV6-4 and J is TRBJ2-1; the match to TRBD2 covers 7 bases. This CDR3 contains 14 residues. With V trimmed by 4 bases and J by 4 bases, 4 bases remained unmatched. The germline V gene encodes CDR1 MRHNA and CDR2 SNTAGT. The CDR3: CASSGGLRYNEQFF. The CDR3 coding sequence is TGTGCCAGCAGTGGGGGACTACGATACAATGAGCAGTTCTTC.

V is TRBV6-1 and J is TRBJ1-5; D possibly corresponds to TRBD1 (6 bases). CDR3 length: 14 residues. The V and J ends lost 6 bases and 2 bases respectively, with 11 bases between them. Germline V gives CDR1 MNHNS, CDR2 SASEGT. The DNA of the CDR3 is TGTGCCAGCAGGTCCGGGACACGCAATCAGCCCCAGCATTTT. Protein product: CASRSGTRNQPQHF.

The rearrangement uses TRBV7-9 and TRBJ2-3; D may be TRBD1 or TRBD2 (6 bases each). CDR3 length: 14 residues. The V end lost 5 bases, the J end lost 11 bases, and 20 bases lay between the germline ends. In germline, CDR1 is SEHNR, CDR2 FQNEAQ (reference sequence). The CDR3 DNA sequence: TGTGCCAGCAGCCCCGGCGGAGGGGGAAGAGGGCAGTATTTT. It yields the protein CASSPGGGGRGQYF.

The CDR3 sequence is CASSYSIGSYGYTF. Here the CDR3 DNA reads TGTGCCAGCAGTTACTCGATAGGATCCTATGGCTACACCTTC. J is TRBJ1-2 and V is TRBV6-5, with D unclear. Trimming cost V 0 bases and J 4 bases, with 9 bases left between them. Germline lookup yields CDR1 MNHEY and CDR2 SVGAGI. The CDR3 extends over 14 amino acids.

This chain uses TRBV6-1 with TRBJ1-4; 7 bases align to TRBD1. Unmatched junction bases numbered 13, after V lost 4 bases and J lost 8 bases. The length of the CDR3 is 16 residues. Germline CDR1 is MNHNS and CDR2 is SASEGT. DNA of the CDR3: TGTGCCAGCAGTGGGACAGGTTTGGGGGGATGGGAAAAACTGTTTTTT. Protein sequence: CASSGTGLGGWEKLFF.

The V call is TRBV5-8, the J call TRBJ2-2; D is uncertain. Germline-derived CDR1 and CDR2 are SGHTS and YDEGEE. V lost 4 bases and J lost 2, with 9 bases in between. This CDR3 has 14 residues. The CDR3: CASSVKINTGELFF. The CDR3 region has the DNA TGTGCCAGCAGCGTAAAGATAAACACCGGGGAGCTGTTTTTT.

The CDR3 is CASSAAGNYGYTF. The CDR3 DNA reads TGTGCCAGCAGCGCCGCCGGAAACTATGGCTACACCTTC. The gene calls are TRBV9 and TRBJ1-2; the D is unclear. This CDR3 comprises 13 residues. Trimming removed 3 bases from V and 2 bases from J, with 8 bases in between. CDR1 and CDR2 (germline): SGDLS, YYNGEE.

The rearrangement joins TRBV5-1 to TRBJ1-3; D is uncertain. This CDR3 is built from 13 residues. CDR1 SGHRS and CDR2 YFSETQ come from the germline V gene. Deletions cut 8 bases from V and 0 bases from J, with 9 bases between. The CDR3 DNA reads TGCGCCAGTCAATTCGCCTCTGGAAACACCATATATTTT. Amino acids: CASQFASGNTIYF.

For this clone: This sample also contains other DNA sequences that code for the same CDR3. V gene TRBV18 combines with J gene TRBJ1-1; D is undetermined. Germline CDR1 and CDR2: KGHSH and LQKENI. The CDR3 loop spans 13 amino acids. Deletions cut 4 bases from V and 0 bases from J, with 6 bases between. The CDR3 DNA reads as TGTGCCAGCTCACTGGGTTTGAACACTGAAGCTTTCTTT. Residues: CASSLGLNTEAFF.

V usage is TRBV6-5 and J usage is TRBJ2-5; 9 nucleotides align to TRBD1. The closer fit of TRBJ2-7 to the DNA end suggests the J call may be wrong. CDR1 is MNHEY, CDR2 SVGAGI, per germline. The CDR3 has 15 residues. In DNA, the CDR3 is TGTGCCAGCAGTTACACGGGACAGGGACCCTACGAGCAGTACTTC. This sequence encodes CASSYTGQGPYEQYF.

The chain combines TRBV10-3 with TRBJ2-5; 8 bases fit TRBD2. After removal of 7 bases from V and 5 bases from J, the junction contained 6 bases not matched to a gene. The CDR3 runs 13 residues. Per the germline V gene, CDR1 is ENHRY and CDR2 is SYGVKD. In nucleotides, the CDR3 is TGTGCCATCACGGGGGGGCTTGGGGAGACCCAGTACTTC. It encodes CAITGGLGETQYF.

This rearrangement joins TRBV30 to TRBJ2-5; TRBD1 matches 7 bases. Near its end, the DNA agrees better with TRBJ2-7, so the J call may be wrong. Germline CDR1 and CDR2: GTSNPN and SVGIG (reference sequence). The CDR3 has 13 residues. CDR3 sequence reads: CAWSVMTGYEQYF. In DNA, the CDR3 is TGTGCCTGGAGTGTTATGACAGGGTACGAGCAGTACTTC.

This sequence joins TRBV18 and TRBJ1-1; 7 positions match TRBD1. This CDR3 is built from 16 residues. V shed 4 bases and J 2 bases; nucleotides not matched to a gene: 10. In germline, CDR1 is KGHSH, CDR2 LQKENI. CDR3 nucleotides: TGTGCCAGCTCACTAGCTCCCGGGACAGTAAACACTGAAGCTTTCTTT. Residues: CASSLAPGTVNTEAFF.

The chain links TRBV9 to TRBJ1-2; D unresolved. This CDR3 is built from 15 residues. V dropped 4 bases and J dropped 0 bases, with 13 bases sitting between them. Germline V gene sequence: CDR1 SGDLS, CDR2 YYNGEE. CDR3 sequence (DNA): TGTGCCAGCAGCTCCGGTGGGTCCCCTAACTATGGCTACACCTTC. Translation gives CASSSGGSPNYGYTF.

The V call is TRBV7-3, the J call TRBJ2-3, with D possibly TRBD2 on 5 matching bases. CDR3 length: 15 amino acids. Trimming removed 5 bases at V and 1 base at J, with 13 bases between. CDR1 is SGHTA, CDR2 FQGTGA, per germline. CDR3 sequence (DNA): TGTGCCAGCAGCCCGAGGGATAGGGGCACAGATACGCAGTATTTT. This encodes CASSPRDRGTDTQYF.

V gene TRBV6-5 combines with J gene TRBJ1-6, with a tentative D call TRBD1 (6 bases). There are 14 residues in the CDR3. V lost 7 bases and J lost 6, with 13 bases in between. Germline CDR1 is MNHEY and CDR2 is SVGAGI. The CDR3 loop reads CASTWTATNSPLHF. CDR3 nucleotides: TGTGCCAGCACCTGGACAGCGACTAATTCACCCCTCCACTTT.

This sequence joins TRBV9 and TRBJ1-3, with D unresolved. The CDR3 loop spans 14 amino acids. The germline gives CDR1 SGDLS, CDR2 YYNGEE. V shed 4 bases and J shed 0 bases, with 8 bases lying between them. The CDR3 DNA reads TGTGCCAGCAGCCTTCAGAGCTCTGGAAACACCATATATTTT. Protein product: CASSLQSSGNTIYF.

The chain uses TRBV30 and TRBJ1-2, with D possibly being TRBD1 (5 bases). The CDR3 is 16 residues long. Germline CDR1 is GTSNPN and CDR2 is SVGIG (reference sequence). V was pared by 0 bases and J by 5 bases, with 19 bases between. For the CDR3, the DNA is TGTGCCTGGAGTGTACCAAGGCAGGTCCCAGGGTATGGCTACACCTTC. It is translated as CAWSVPRQVPGYGYTF.

The CDR3 sequence is CASSLGDTGYNEQFF. The CDR3 bases are TGTGCCAGCAGCTTAGGCGACACAGGTTACAATGAGCAGTTCTTC. This sequence joins TRBV7-9 and TRBJ2-1, with D possibly TRBD1 on 5 matching bases. V was shortened by 1 base and J by 4 bases, with 11 bases between the two germline ends. Germline V gene data show CDR1 as SEHNR and CDR2 as FQNEAQ (reference sequence). The CDR3 extends over 15 amino acids. The entire variable domain, with the rest obtained from reference TRBV7-9 and TRBJ2-1, is as follows: DTGVSQNPRHKITKRGQNVTFRCDPISEHNRLYWYRQTLGQGPEFLTYFQNEAQLEKSRLLSDRFSAERPKGSFSTLEIQRTEQGDSAMYLCASSLGDTGYNEQFFGPGTRLTVL.

This clone was counted once. This rearrangement joins TRBV5-5 to TRBJ2-1; 11 nucleotides line up with TRBD2. CDR3 size: 15 residues. Trimming at V came to 4 bases and at J to 3 bases, leaving 3 bases not matched to a gene. Germline V gene sequence: CDR1 SGHKS, CDR2 YYEKEE (reference sequence). The CDR3 DNA sequence: TGTGCCAGCAGCGCCGGGACTAGCGGCTACAATGAGCAGTTCTTC. This sequence encodes CASSAGTSGYNEQFF.

The chain couples TRBV7-9 to TRBJ2-7; the D gene could be TRBD1 or TRBD2 (6 bases each). The CDR3 totals 15 residues. Germline V lookup: CDR1 SEHNR, CDR2 FQNEAQ (reference sequence). V was clipped by 5 bases and J by 7 bases, with 21 bases between them. This CDR3 reads CASSLDLRGAVEQYF. CDR3 bases: TGTGCCAGCAGCCTCGATTTAAGGGGGGCGGTTGAGCAGTACTTC.

V gene TRBV7-9 combines with J gene TRBJ2-7; D is unclear. Looked up from germline, CDR1 is SEHNR and CDR2 is FQNEAQ (reference sequence). The germline V and J ends were trimmed by 0 bases and 2 bases, with 11 bases remaining between them. This CDR3 is 15 amino acids long. The CDR3 loop is CASSLAFVGPYEQYF. In nucleotides, the CDR3 is TGTGCCAGCAGCTTAGCCTTTGTCGGCCCCTACGAGCAGTACTTC.

CDR3 DNA sequence: TGTGCCAGCAGGGTTAGGCCCACAGATACGCAGTATTTT. Protein product: CASRVRPTDTQYF. The gene calls are TRBV2 and TRBJ2-3; no firm D call. Trimming cost V 6 bases and J 2 bases, with 9 bases left between them. The CDR3 contains 13 residues. Germline-derived CDR1 and CDR2 are SNHLY and FYNNEI.

J is TRBJ1-3 and V is TRBV7-2; D remains ambiguous. With 3 bases removed from V and 4 bases from J, the gap between germline ends came to 7 bases. Germline V gene lookup returns CDR1 SGHTA and CDR2 FQGNSA. This CDR3 spans 13 amino acids. The CDR3 region is CASSFSEGNTIYF. As DNA, the CDR3 is TGTGCCAGCAGCTTTTCCGAGGGAAACACCATATATTTT.

The chain uses TRBV28 and TRBJ2-1; 12 nucleotides line up with TRBD2. CDR1 and CDR2 from the germline V gene are MDHEN and SYDVKM. This CDR3 is 17 amino acids long. Trimming took 6 bases from V and 3 from J; bases not matched to a gene: 9. The chain's CDR3 is CASRDSSGRAHYNEQFF. The DNA for the CDR3 is TGTGCCAGCAGGGATTCTAGCGGGAGGGCCCACTACAATGAGCAGTTCTTC. The variable domain in full, with the rest retrieved from reference TRBV28 and TRBJ2-1, is DVKVTQSSRYLVKRTGEKVFLECVQDMDHENMFWYRQDPGLGLRLIYFSYDVKMKEKGDIPEGYSVSREKKERFSLILESASTNQTSMYLCASRDSSGRAHYNEQFFGPGTRLTVL.